This T cell receptor beta chain was sequenced during a study of cytomegalovirus exposure and HLA in healthy donors (dated by TCRdb to the late 2010s). About the investigation overall: An earlier analysis of several hundred of the donors reported approximately 280 Gb of sequence data and 95 million to 120 million unique TCR beta sequences obtained from about 180 million T cells. Approximately 300 gigabases of sequencing data and tens of millions of unique TCR sequences were included in an early release covering about 700 HLA-typed donors. The genetic ancestry cluster associated with self-reported Caucasian donors included about four fifths of the 398 genotyped donors. The study was designed to test whether signatures of past pathogen exposure could be identified by cataloging public T cell receptors. The study used immunosequencing to profile the T cell repertoires of 666 subjects and linked those repertoires to cytomegalovirus serostatus. Along with the approximately 670-subject first cohort, a separate validation cohort of over a hundred different subjects was used. To predict cytomegalovirus infection status, the study brought together high-throughput TCR immunosequencing, statistical association of individual TCRs with disease status, and machine learning. To study patterns of TCR occurrence, a later analysis re-analyzed previously published TCR beta repertoires from more than 550 donors and added high-resolution HLA genotyping. Rather than using new phenotypic data, the later analysis identified candidate immune exposures from TCR beta sequences and from how often those sequences occurred across donors. An earlier analysis of about 620 of the donors applied high-throughput TCR beta sequencing to assess whether each TCR beta V gene segment acted as functional or pseudogenic. Donor age, sex, ethnicity and CMV serostatus were collected together with the repertoire data. In a later genetic analysis, genome-wide SNP genotypes for about 65% of the roughly 670 donors were used, and that subset was treated as a discovery cohort. All discovery cohort repertoires had been generated using a single sequencing platform. HLA typing covered class I and class II loci at four-digit resolution. Typing coverage differed by locus: A, B, C, DRB1 and DQB1 were typed in roughly 620-630 donors, DQA1 in approximately 520, DPA1 in some 600, and DPB1 in around 440. Several DR-DQ haplotypes were treated as single units for association and clustering because of strong linkage in the cohort. Among approximately 370 genotyped donors of the cohort, an average of approximately 240,000 unique TCR beta nucleotide sequences was sequenced per donor, of which roughly 17% were non-productive.

The cohort comprised some 730 healthy bone marrow donors. All cohort members were sampled while nominally healthy, although unrecorded immune exposures were likely present. The donor was CMV seronegative and belonged to the group of 320 or so seronegative cohort members. A peripheral blood sample was provided by each donor, and peripheral blood mononuclear cells were used for TCR beta sequencing. Genomic DNA extraction from the blood cell samples was performed with the Qiagen DNeasy Blood Extraction Kit. V loses 4 bases of germline sequence and J loses 7 bases, and the interval between the two ends is 13 bases. The CDR3 starts with the cysteine, ends with the phenylalanine, and has 14 residues. Solely the CDR3 DNA is kept, with 42 bases framed from the first base. CDR1 is given as SGHVS and CDR2 as FQNEAQ, both from the germline V gene. The library relied on the immunoSEQ multiplex PCR assay. A mixture of 60 forward primers for TCR Vbeta segments and 13 reverse primers for TCR Jbeta segments was used in the multiplex PCR. The CDR3 region of rearranged TCR beta genes was amplified from genomic DNA with a multiplex PCR assay. The Illumina HiSeq System was used to sequence the amplified TCR beta libraries as 87-base-pair reads. In the original analysis: Across the 700 or so repertoires, a later analysis counted 80 million or so unique TCR beta chains, some 11 million of which were shared by at least two donors. A nearest-neighbor algorithm error-corrected the raw reads and collapsed the reads into unique sequences, merging closely related sequences to remove PCR and sequencing errors. To assign V, D and J gene segments, CDR3 sequences were aligned to IMGT reference sequences. Each retained sequence needed at least a six-nucleotide match to both a V gene segment and a J gene segment. A rearrangement counted as productive if the CDR3 had no stop codons and remained in frame with V and J, and every other rearrangement counted as non-productive. CDR3 was defined according to IMGT convention as the region running from the second conserved V-encoded cysteine to the conserved J-encoded phenylalanine. In an earlier analysis of approximately 500 of the donors, sequences lacking an unambiguous match to a single V gene segment were excluded. In an earlier analysis of approximately 590 of the donors, V segments were called functional above 56.7% productive rearrangements and were called segregating when the between-donor standard deviation exceeded 5%. A statistical classification framework was developed to diagnose cytomegalovirus status using the catalog of TCR beta chain sequences. V and J gene assignment, in a later analysis, came from comparing TCR nucleotide sequences with IMGT/GENE-DB human TR gene sequences. A later analysis assigned CDR3 sequences and most-parsimonious VDJ recombination scenarios with the TCRdist pipeline. A later analysis defined each TCR beta chain by its CDR3 amino acid sequence plus V-gene family, and excluded reads lacking a unique V-gene family. To address suspected cross-contamination and a sequencing artifact, a later analysis removed 550 to 750 highly shared, low-generation-probability nucleotide sequences. In a later analysis, a clonal expansion index was calculated for each public chain from normalized within-repertoire ranks of inferred template counts. In a later analysis, generation probabilities were computed using a VDJ recombination model fitted to out-of-frame rearrangements, and the results were checked against IGoR. A later analysis scored TCR-TCR, TCR-HLA and TCR-CMV co-occurrence with hypergeometric tests, applying a repertoire-size bias correction to TCR pairs. In a later analysis, false discovery rates were estimated by permuting HLA or CMV assignments 20 times. In a later analysis, co-occurring TCRs were grouped using DBSCAN, with TCRdist sequence similarity added in when clustering inside HLA-allele-positive subsets. Co-occurrence clustering excluded repertoires with fewer than 30,000 or more than 120,000 public chains, plus five with anomalous nucleotide sharing. Sourced from immuneACCESS, this table was stored by TCRdb with only in-frame sequences that have V and J called. A share of the clones is absent; for the studies checked, an unresolved V gene accounts for under half, and the remainder has no known explanation. V, J and clone size derive from that table, while D and trimming were established from the DNA sequence. The sample data list 100,000 to 130,000 clones, and about three quarters of these were observed just once. The ten largest clones add up to roughly 8% of the sample.

The full study reports these points: When HLA alleles, especially DR and DQ, strongly co-occurred, TCR associations were difficult to assign to individual alleles. Because counts were too low, approximately 18 rarely observed V segments, including chromosome 9 orphons, were excluded from the earlier analysis of 587 of the donors. In vitro tests confirmed that a few of the cytomegalovirus-associated TCR beta chains recognize cytomegalovirus antigens. A further reported finding was that TCR beta sequences accurately predicted the HLA-A and HLA-B alleles for most subjects in the first cohort. In a later analysis, the rate of TCR association differed among HLA loci, with DRB1 alleles having the most associated TCRs and HLA-C alleles having the fewest. Broadly in line with IMGT annotations, most TCR beta V segments showed up in productive rearrangements about 90% or about 30% of the time in an earlier analysis of 450 to 600 of the donors. This cohort had only TCR beta chains sequenced, and the lack of alpha or paired-chain data limited which features could be detected. According to a later analysis, parvovirus B19, influenza, CMV and Epstein-Barr virus appeared linked to several top co-occurrence clusters. Correlated functional status among segregating V segments might reflect linkage disequilibrium, but an unknown experimental factor could not be ruled out. At a false discovery rate of 0.05, a later analysis linked 16,951 TCR beta sequences to specific HLA alleles. In a later analysis, HLA-associated TCR beta chains showed more clonal expansion and lower generation probabilities than non-associated chains that were equally common. A cluster of highly shared sequence variants was judged likely to represent a technical artifact of the sequencing pipeline. Immune exposure information for the cohort was limited to CMV serostatus. Because the 87-base-pair reads could not distinguish some IMGT-functional V segments, including TRBV6-2 and TRBV6-3, those segments were excluded. In both the original and validation cohorts, the classifier was reported to diagnose cytomegalovirus status with high specificity and sensitivity. Presence/absence analyses assumed roughly uniform sequencing depth across donors, an assumption that may not hold. V-gene and J-gene trimming of TCR beta chains was associated with a missense DCLRE1C variant in a later genetic analysis, and the association was replicated in an independent cohort. The authors suggested that the approach could potentially be extended to other disease states and immunological phenotypes. Across donors, most TCR sequences were observed very rarely, whereas some public TCRs were present in many individuals. The study listed 150 to 200 TCR beta chains as associated with cytomegalovirus. Most CMV-associated TCR beta chains appeared to be HLA-restricted in a later analysis, and the HLA associations seemed to be driven largely by CMV exposure. HLA typing was unavailable for some donors at each locus, so association tests used only the typed subset. In a later genetic analysis, fewer N-insertions in productive TCRs were reported among donors in an Asian-associated ancestry cluster than the roughly 670-donor mean.

On this clone: Its recognized antigen is unknown. The input lacks base qualities; no much larger clone sits a single base away.

Sequencing was carried out using PBMCs. The chain uses TRBV7-8 and TRBJ1-4; TRBD1 is possibly the D segment (6 matching bases). This receptor was taken from a man aged 30-40 years in good health and CMV-seronegative. Here is the DNA: TGTGCCAGCAGCTCGACAGGCCCCCCTGAAAAACTGTTTTTT. Translated, this is CASSSTGPPEKLFF.